This entry lists 29 T cell receptor beta chains sequenced from one sample in a study of blood T cell repertoires in COVID-19. Assay: immunoSEQ multiplex PCR; the TCRdb copy retains only in-frame clones and omits some. The sample holds about 70,000 clones, more than 60% seen once. Sequencing input: peripheral blood. These receptors were obtained from a woman of 80 years or more with active or convalescent COVID-19.

The chain couples TRBV7-2 to TRBJ2-5; possibly TRBD2 for D (5 bases). CDR3 size: 17 residues. V was clipped by 2 bases and J by 1 base, with 17 bases between them. Germline V lookup: CDR1 SGHTA, CDR2 FQGNSA. The CDR3 is CASSLTPSSFSQETQYF. The CDR3 coding sequence is TGTGCCAGCAGCTTAACCCCTAGCTCCTTTTCCCAAGAGACCCAGTACTTC.

The chain couples TRBV7-2 to TRBJ2-5, with 8 nucleotides matching TRBD1. CDR1 SGHTA and CDR2 FQGNSA come from the germline V gene. V lost 2 bases to trimming and J lost 5 bases; unmatched junction nucleotides: 4. The CDR3 runs 14 residues. The CDR3 DNA reads as TGTGCCAGCAGCTTAATCAGGGGGCGGGAGACCCAGTACTTC. This translates into CASSLIRGRETQYF.

V usage is TRBV7-2 and J usage is TRBJ1-1; 11 nucleotides align to TRBD1. Germline V gene sequence: CDR1 SGHTA, CDR2 FQGNSA. J lost 4 bases, V lost 4 bases, and 5 bases had no gene match. This CDR3 is 15 amino acids long. CDR3 region: CASSSRTGGGTEAFF. The CDR3 nucleotides read TGTGCCAGCAGCTCCCGGACAGGGGGCGGCACTGAAGCTTTCTTT.

The chain is built from TRBV7-8 and TRBJ2-1; 14 bases are a match to TRBD2. Germline CDR1 SGHVS, CDR2 FQNEAQ. The CDR3 consists of 18 residues. With V trimmed by 3 bases and J by 2 bases, 6 bases remained unmatched. The CDR3 is CASSFRTSGGTAYNEQFF. CDR3 sequence (DNA): TGTGCCAGCAGCTTCAGGACTAGCGGGGGGACCGCCTACAATGAGCAGTTCTTC.

The chain combines TRBV5-6 with TRBJ2-7; D is ambiguous. The CDR3 contains 11 residues. The V end was cut by 3 bases, the J end by 7 bases, with 8 bases between. The V gene's germline CDR1 is SGHDT and CDR2 YYEEEE. CDR3 loop: CASSWLEEQYF. CDR3 in DNA: TGTGCCAGCAGCTGGTTAGAGGAGCAGTACTTC.

The chain joins TRBV12-3 or TRBV12-4 to TRBJ2-5; D possibly corresponds to TRBD1 (6 bases). CDR3 size: 13 residues. Deletions cut 6 bases from V and 0 bases from J, with 8 bases between. In DNA form, the CDR3 reads TGTGCCAGCAGACAGGGTAACCAAGAGACCCAGTACTTC. Translating gives CASRQGNQETQYF.

The rearrangement links TRBV3-1 (or the pseudogene TRBV3-2) to TRBJ2-1, with TRBD2 matching 14 bases. Germline loops: CDR1 LGHDT, CDR2 YNNKEL (reference sequence). This CDR3 comprises 16 residues. V shed 6 bases, J shed 6 bases, and the junction held 7 bases outside the gene matches. DNA for the CDR3: TGTGCCAGCAGACCTCCGGGACTAGCGGGGGTCAATGAGCAGTTCTTC. This codes for CASRPPGLAGVNEQFF.

The V gene is TRBV2, the J gene TRBJ1-5, with D possibly being TRBD1 (5 bases). The CDR3 runs 18 residues. V was trimmed by 3 bases and J by 1 base, leaving 19 bases between them. Germline CDR1 reads SNHLY; CDR2 reads FYNNEI. The CDR3 loop is CASSDFTGQVRSNQPQHF. CDR3 nucleotide sequence: TGTGCCAGCAGTGACTTCACAGGACAAGTGCGGAGCAATCAGCCCCAGCATTTT.

This clone was seen more than once but under ten times. The CDR3 here is CASSQYTGSGANVLTF. CDR3 coding DNA: TGCGCCAGCAGCCAATATACAGGGTCTGGGGCCAACGTCCTGACTTTC. The chain is built from TRBV4-3 and TRBJ2-6; maybe TRBD1 (6 bases). This CDR3 is built from 16 residues. In germline, CDR1 is LGHNA, CDR2 YSLEER. V lost 2 bases and J lost 1, with 9 bases in between.

The chain uses TRBV3-1 (or the pseudogene TRBV3-2) and TRBJ2-3; 11 bases are a match to TRBD2. Germline values: CDR1 LGHDT, CDR2 YNNKEL (reference sequence). The length of the CDR3 is 15 residues. V lost 4 bases and J lost 2; bases outside the gene matches: 2. CDR3 DNA: TGTGCCAGCAGCCTGGGACTAGCGGCCACAGATACGCAGTATTTT. As protein: CASSLGLAATDTQYF.

The V and J genes are TRBV7-2 and TRBJ2-1; 8 positions agree with TRBD1. This CDR3 is 14 amino acids long. Germline-derived CDR1 and CDR2 are SGHTA and FQGNSA. V shed 5 bases and J 6 bases; nucleotides not matched to a gene: 6. CDR3 sequence (DNA): TGTGCCAGCAGCCTTAGACAGGGGAGCAATGAGCAGTTCTTC. Amino acid sequence: CASSLRQGSNEQFF.

The rearrangement joins TRBV7-9 to TRBJ2-7; no clear D gene. V was clipped by 5 bases and J by 0 bases, with 14 bases between them. The CDR3 has 15 residues. From germline, CDR1 is SEHNR and CDR2 FQNEAQ (reference sequence). The CDR3 spells CASSQSGDGSYEQYF. CDR3 nucleotides: TGTGCCAGCAGCCAATCCGGAGACGGCTCCTACGAGCAGTACTTC.

The J gene is TRBJ1-3, the V gene TRBV7-6, with TRBD1 identical over 10 bases. CDR3 length equals 17 residues. J was trimmed by 1 base and V by 5 bases; bases with no gene match: 8. Looked up from germline, CDR1 is SGHVS and CDR2 is FNYEAQ. The CDR3 loop is CASSQSWGQGSGNTIYF. CDR3 bases: TGTGCCAGCAGCCAGTCCTGGGGACAGGGGTCTGGAAACACCATATATTTT.

V and J are TRBV7-9 and TRBJ1-4; no firm D call. Germline V CDR1 and CDR2: SEHNR, FQNEAQ (reference sequence). Trimming removed 1 base at V and 7 bases at J, with 7 bases between. The CDR3 is made up of 13 amino acids. The CDR3 spells CASSLDAGEKLFF. CDR3 nucleotides: TGTGCCAGCAGCTTAGATGCGGGTGAAAAACTGTTTTTT.

The chain links TRBV15 to TRBJ1-4; TRBD1 might be the D (5 bases). V was pared by 0 bases and J by 8 bases, with 16 bases between. CDR3 length: 16 amino acids. CDR1 is LNHNV and CDR2 is YYDKDF in the germline V gene (reference sequence). CDR3: CATSRDPQGSQEKLFF. CDR3 nucleotide sequence: TGTGCCACCAGCAGAGATCCCCAGGGAAGTCAAGAAAAACTGTTTTTT.

The CDR3 nucleotides read TGTGCCAGCAGCGTAGGGGCCGGGACAGCAAATTCACCCCTCCACTTT. Protein: CASSVGAGTANSPLHF. This chain joins TRBV9 and TRBJ1-6; 7 bases line up with TRBD1. Germline CDR1 SGDLS, CDR2 YYNGEE. CDR3 length: 16 amino acids. V was clipped by 0 bases and J by 7 bases; unmatched bases: 7.

The chain couples TRBV6-6 to TRBJ2-3; D is unresolved. The germline V gene encodes CDR1 MNHNY and CDR2 SVGAGI (reference sequence). V shed 9 bases and J shed 0 bases, with 7 bases lying between them. This CDR3 spans 12 amino acids. CDR3 region: CASRRSTDTQYF. DNA for the CDR3: TGTGCCAGTCGCAGGAGCACAGATACGCAGTATTTT.

The rearrangement links TRBV5-1 to TRBJ1-1, with D perhaps matching TRBD1 (6 bases). This CDR3 comprises 17 residues. Between the trimmed V and J ends, which lost 5 bases and 0 bases, there was a span of 20 bases. From germline, CDR1 is SGHRS and CDR2 YFSETQ. The chain's CDR3 is CASSLLGAGVLNTEAFF. The DNA for the CDR3 is TGCGCCAGCAGTTTGCTGGGGGCCGGCGTTTTGAACACTGAAGCTTTCTTT.

The V gene is TRBV27, the J gene TRBJ2-7; 12 bases fit TRBD2. Germline values: CDR1 MNHEY, CDR2 SMNVEV (reference sequence). V lost 4 bases, J lost 7 bases, and 8 bases stayed unmatched. The CDR3 extends over 15 amino acids. CDR3 DNA sequence: TGTGCCAGCAGTTCGACTAGCGGGGGCCTAAGAGAGCAGTACTTC. Protein: CASSSTSGGLREQYF.

The DNA for the CDR3 is TGTGCCAGCAGCGAGTCCAACACCGGGGAGCTGTTTTTT. Its protein is CASSESNTGELFF. This chain links TRBV6-4 with TRBJ2-2; D is ambiguous. CDR1 is MRHNA, CDR2 SNTAGT, per germline. V lost 6 bases and J lost 2, with 7 bases in between. The CDR3 is 13 residues long.

The chain uses TRBV7-6 and TRBJ2-3; possible D gene TRBD2, 7 bases. Deletions cut 1 base from V and 0 bases from J, with 11 bases between. Germline V gives CDR1 SGHVS, CDR2 FNYEAQ. This CDR3 is built from 16 residues. DNA of the CDR3: TGTGCCAGCAGCTTAGGGGCGGGGGCTAGCACAGATACGCAGTATTTT. Its protein is CASSLGAGASTDTQYF. The full variable domain, with the rest looked up from reference TRBV7-6 and TRBJ2-3, is GAGVSQSPRYKVTKRGQDVALRCDPISGHVSLYWYRQALGQGPEFLTYFNYEAQQDKSGLPNDRFSAERPEGSISTLTIQRTEQRDSAMYRCASSLGAGASTDTQYFGPGTRLTVL.

The V gene is TRBV7-9, the J gene TRBJ2-3; 10 bases line up with TRBD1. Trimming took 3 bases from V and 4 from J; bases not matched to a gene: 4. The CDR3 has 15 amino acids. Germline V gives CDR1 SEHNR, CDR2 FQNEAQ (reference sequence). CDR3 residues: CASSFGGTGADTQYF. For the CDR3, the DNA is TGTGCCAGCAGCTTCGGAGGGACAGGGGCAGATACGCAGTATTTT.

This clone showed up just a few times. The V and J genes are TRBV30 and TRBJ1-2, with a tentative D call TRBD1 (6 bases). Germline CDR1 GTSNPN, CDR2 SVGIG (reference sequence). Trimming removed 2 bases from V and 2 bases from J, with 9 bases in between. This CDR3 contains 13 residues. CDR3 DNA: TGTGCCTGGAGTACCAGGGGAAACTATGGCTACACCTTC. This sequence encodes CAWSTRGNYGYTF.

This chain connects TRBV19 to TRBJ1-1; TRBD1 might be the D (6 bases). Germline CDR1 and CDR2: LNHDA and SQIVND (reference sequence). The CDR3 contains 15 residues. The germline V and J ends were trimmed by 6 bases and 7 bases, with 21 bases remaining between them. CDR3 in amino acids: CASSPQGRGLGEAFF. DNA of the CDR3: TGTGCCAGTAGCCCACAAGGCAGGGGATTAGGTGAAGCTTTCTTT.

V usage is TRBV3-1 (or the pseudogene TRBV3-2) and J usage is TRBJ2-3; 10 bases fit TRBD2. Looked up from germline, CDR1 is LGHDT and CDR2 is YNNKEL (reference sequence). This CDR3 is built from 16 residues. V lost 6 bases to trimming and J lost 3 bases; unmatched junction nucleotides: 9. For the CDR3, the DNA is TGTGCCAGCAGACCCCTCTCTAGCGGGGGAACAGATACGCAGTATTTT. Translated, it gives CASRPLSSGGTDTQYF.

The V call is TRBV9, the J call TRBJ2-3; tentative D call: TRBD1 (5 bases). Germline V CDR1 and CDR2: SGDLS, YYNGEE. V was clipped by 4 bases and J by 4 bases, with 16 bases between them. CDR3 size: 15 residues. Written as DNA, the CDR3 is TGTGCCAGCAGCCCCCCAGGGCGCGGCGCAGATACGCAGTATTTT. This translates into CASSPPGRGADTQYF.

The CDR3 protein is CASSQATGLNYGYTF. CDR3 DNA: TGCGCCAGCAGCCAAGCGACAGGTTTGAACTATGGCTACACCTTC. The gene calls are TRBV4-3 and TRBJ1-2; a possible D gene is TRBD1 (6 bases). Trimming took off 1 base at V and 2 bases at J, with 11 bases between the two ends. Germline V gene data show CDR1 as LGHNA and CDR2 as YSLEER. The CDR3 has 15 amino acids.

This chain joins TRBV6-6 and TRBJ1-3, with D maybe TRBD1 (6 bases). The germline V and J ends were trimmed by 1 base and 6 bases, with 10 bases remaining between them. Germline CDR1 and CDR2: MNHNY and SVGAGI (reference sequence). This CDR3 has 14 amino acids. The CDR3 reads CASSYFPGENTIYF. In DNA, the CDR3 is TGTGCCAGCAGTTACTTCCCAGGGGAAAACACCATATATTTT.

V gene TRBV30 combines with J gene TRBJ1-5; a possible D gene is TRBD1 (5 bases). Germline CDR1 reads GTSNPN; CDR2 reads SVGIG (reference sequence). This CDR3 is built from 14 residues. Deletions cut 0 bases from V and 4 bases from J, with 10 bases between. CDR3 residues: CAWSVVAGNQPQHF. The CDR3 region has the DNA TGTGCCTGGAGTGTTGTGGCAGGGAATCAGCCCCAGCATTTT.